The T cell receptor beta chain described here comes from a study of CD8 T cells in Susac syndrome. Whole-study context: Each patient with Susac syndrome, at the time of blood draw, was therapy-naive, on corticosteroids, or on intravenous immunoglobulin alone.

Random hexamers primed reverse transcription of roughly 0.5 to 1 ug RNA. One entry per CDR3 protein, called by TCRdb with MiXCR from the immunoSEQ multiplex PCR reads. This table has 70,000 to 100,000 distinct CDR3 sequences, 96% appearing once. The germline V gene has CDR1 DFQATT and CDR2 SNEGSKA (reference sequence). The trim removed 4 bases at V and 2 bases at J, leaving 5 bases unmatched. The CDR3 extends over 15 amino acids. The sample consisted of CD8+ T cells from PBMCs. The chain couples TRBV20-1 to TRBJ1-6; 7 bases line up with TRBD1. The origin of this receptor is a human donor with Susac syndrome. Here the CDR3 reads CSAIRQGAYNSPLHF. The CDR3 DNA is TGCAGTGCTATTCGACAGGGAGCCTATAATTCACCCCTCCACTTT.